This T cell receptor (beta chain) was captured in a study of blood T cells in healthy people across ages. Overall study: Template switching recovered approximately one barcoded beta molecule for every two T cells.

In its sample, this clonotype was seen once. Its cognate antigen is unknown. It is likely a read error: a sequence one base away is far more abundant. The CDR3 end shows no conserved phenylalanine or tryptophan, and so a read error is likely. A second about 6 to 12 cycle PCR used barcoded and J-beta primers. Every individual sample yielded 2.5 million or more paired-end reads (each containing CDR3). TCRdb used MiXCR to reprocess the 5' RACE reads, holding one entry per CDR3 protein. The sample lists about 640,000 distinct CDR3 sequences, around 38% seen once, with 25% to 35% in the top ten. Overall study findings and caveats: Unsorted PBMC material precluded a definitive naive versus antigen-experienced comparison. When set beside aged donors, long-lived donors presented more naive CD4+ cells and higher diversity.

Germline V lookup: CDR1 MGHDK, CDR2 SYGVNS. The CDR3 spans 11 residues. The ends were cut back, 4 bases at V and 1 base at J, with 1 base in the middle. This chain joins TRBV25-1 and TRBJ2-5; no firm D call. Sequenced sample: blood. This TCR came from an older man in good health. CDR3 in amino acids: CASSVQETQYL. In nucleotides, the CDR3 is TGTGCCAGCAGTGTCCAAGAGACCCAGTACCTC.